Listed here is a single T cell receptor (beta chain). Random-hexamer reverse transcription was applied to roughly 0.45 to 1 ug RNA. A multiplex approach, immunoSEQ multiplex PCR, amplified TCR beta CDR3 across 54 Vbeta and 13 Jbeta. TCRdb independently ran MiXCR on the immunoSEQ multiplex PCR reads; one entry per CDR3 protein. The sample holds 150,000 to 190,000 distinct CDR3 sequences, roughly 94% seen once. Sequencing of TCR beta was performed on blood CD8+ T cells and on blood CD4+ T cells. The sample originates from a study of CD8 T cells in Susac syndrome. Germline V CDR1 and CDR2: SEHNR, FQNEAQ (reference sequence). The V gene end was trimmed by 6 bases and the J gene end by 2 bases; junction bases not matched to a gene: 2. The CDR3 extends over 13 amino acids.

The chain joins TRBV7-9 to TRBJ1-1; 8 bases are shared with TRBD1. This receptor was obtained from a human donor with multiple sclerosis. Sequenced material: CD8+ T cells from PBMCs. CDR3 sequence reads: CASRGQDNTEAFF. The CDR3 nucleotides read TGTGCCAGCAGGGGACAGGACAACACTGAAGCTTTCTTT.